The 15 T cell receptor beta chains reported below all come from one sample, sequenced in a study of response to subunit inactivated influenza vaccine. TCRdb re-analysed the RT-PCR reads in MiXCR, keeping a single row per CDR3 protein. The top ten clones hold 10% of a sample with some 800,000 distinct CDR3 sequences, 21% of them seen once. Sample: PBMCs from blood, taken more than 4 days after vaccination. These receptors originate from a man over 45 who received an inactivated influenza vaccine.

The chain has TRBV4-3 and TRBJ2-1; D is unclear. Germline V lookup: CDR1 LGHNA, CDR2 YSLEER. This CDR3 has 16 amino acids. V lost 0 bases and J lost 1, with 10 bases in between. CDR3 bases: TGCGCCAGCAGCCAAGATTATGGATTTTCCTACAATGAGCAGTTCTTC. It codes for CASSQDYGFSYNEQFF.

There are a few counts of this clonotype. This CDR3 reads CASSLTKKLAGEQFF. The CDR3 coding sequence is TGCGCCAGCAGCTTAACAAAGAAACTAGCCGGTGAGCAGTTCTTC. The chain carries TRBV5-1 and TRBJ2-1; TRBD2 might be the D (6 bases). The CDR3 is 15 residues long. Germline V gene data show CDR1 as SGHRS and CDR2 as YFSETQ. V was trimmed by 2 bases and J by 9 bases, leaving 18 bases between them.

To note about this clonotype: The junction differs from germline at one of its ends, possibly a read error. The chain links TRBV27 to TRBJ2-5, with 7 nucleotides matching TRBD2. The germline V gene has CDR1 MNHEY and CDR2 SMNVEV (reference sequence). The CDR3 loop spans 15 amino acids. CDR3 protein: CTSSSAASGLGTQYF. For the CDR3, the DNA is TGTACCAGCAGTTCGGCGGCTAGCGGACTCGGGACCCAGTACTTC.

The J gene is TRBJ1-2, the V gene TRBV12-3 or TRBV12-4; no firm D call. V was shortened by 5 bases and J by 5 bases, with 15 bases between the two germline ends. The CDR3 has 14 residues. In DNA form, the CDR3 reads TGTGCCAGCAGTCCGAGTGCGGGGAGGTATGGCTACACCTTC. Translated, it gives CASSPSAGRYGYTF.

Comment on this clonotype: A read error may be the cause here, since a much bigger clone is one base away. This sequence joins TRBV15 and TRBJ2-7; no reliable D call. The CDR3 has 13 amino acids. Germline loops: CDR1 LNHNV, CDR2 YYDKDF (reference sequence). Trimming stripped 5 bases from V and 5 bases from J, with 13 bases between. The DNA of the CDR3 is TGTGCCACCAGCCCACAACCGAGTAACGAGCAGTACTTC. This encodes CATSPQPSNEQYF. Full variable domain (outside the CDR3, taken from reference TRBV15 and TRBJ2-7): DAMVIQNPRYQVTQFGKPVTLSCSQTLNHNVMYWYQQKSSQAPKLLFHYYDKDFNNEADTPDNFQSRRPNTSFCFLDIRSPGLGDTAMYLCATSPQPSNEQYFGPGTRLTVT.

The chain has TRBV6-1 and TRBJ2-1; 9 bases fit TRBD2. The germline V gene encodes CDR1 MNHNS and CDR2 SASEGT. The CDR3 is 15 amino acids. The V segment lost 6 bases and the J segment 4 bases; nucleotides outside the gene matches: 7. The CDR3 spells CASRISGGQYNEQFF. The CDR3 coding sequence is TGTGCCAGCAGGATTAGCGGGGGCCAATACAATGAGCAGTTCTTC.

The table lists this clonotype with a few counts. The chain combines TRBV30 with TRBJ2-2; D unresolved. V was trimmed by 2 bases and J by 6 bases, leaving 7 bases between them. This CDR3 contains 12 residues. Germline V lookup: CDR1 GTSNPN, CDR2 SVGIG (reference sequence). The CDR3 spells CAWSFLSGELFF. Written as DNA, the CDR3 is TGTGCCTGGAGTTTTCTATCCGGGGAGCTGTTTTTT.

The chain employs TRBV5-1 and TRBJ2-7, with D possibly being TRBD2 (6 bases). V lost 0 bases and J 3 bases, leaving 19 bases between the germline ends. This CDR3 has 17 residues. The germline CDR1 and CDR2 sequences are SGHRS and YFSETQ. The DNA of the CDR3 is TGCGCCAGCAGCTTGGGGGAGGACCCGGAGGCCCGCTACGAGCAGTACTTC. Translated: CASSLGEDPEARYEQYF.

This clonotype was observed a few times. This chain links TRBV20-1 with TRBJ2-7; a weak D match, TRBD1 (6 bases). The CDR3 totals 12 residues. Germline CDR1 is DFQATT and CDR2 is SNEGSKA (reference sequence). The V end was cut by 6 bases, the J end by 3 bases, with 12 bases between. In DNA form, the CDR3 reads TGCAGTGCCCTACAACAGGGCTACGAGCAGTACTTC. It encodes CSALQQGYEQYF.

The chain combines TRBV20-1 with TRBJ2-7, with 12 bases that match TRBD2. Per the germline V gene, CDR1 is DFQATT and CDR2 is SNEGSKA (reference sequence). The CDR3 is 13 amino acids. After removal of 7 bases from V and 5 bases from J, the junction contained 6 bases not matched to a gene. CDR3: CSGTSGITDEQYF. For the CDR3, the DNA is TGCAGTGGGACTAGCGGGATAACTGACGAGCAGTACTTC.

V usage is TRBV2 and J usage is TRBJ1-6; D is perhaps TRBD1 (5 bases). Deletions cut 5 bases from V and 8 bases from J, with 22 bases between. The CDR3 length is 17 residues. Germline V gene lookup returns CDR1 SNHLY and CDR2 FYNNEI. CDR3 loop: CASSPGPNRYRDSPLHF. The CDR3, as DNA: TGTGCCAGCAGTCCGGGACCCAACCGATATAGGGATTCACCCCTCCACTTT.

This sequence joins TRBV10-3 and TRBJ2-2, with a weak D call TRBD1 (5 bases). This CDR3 contains 14 residues. The germline gives CDR1 ENHRY, CDR2 SYGVKD. Trimming shortened V by 4 bases and J by 5 bases, and 11 bases separated the two germline ends. This CDR3 is CAISVGRETGELFF. The CDR3 region has the DNA TGTGCCATCAGTGTCGGCAGGGAAACCGGGGAGCTGTTTTTT.

Many counts were recorded for this clonotype. The CDR3 sequence is CSAIDGLNGYTF. CDR3 in DNA: TGCAGTGCTATAGATGGTCTAAATGGCTACACCTTC. The chain links TRBV20-1 to TRBJ1-2; the D is unclear. Germline V lookup: CDR1 DFQATT, CDR2 SNEGSKA (reference sequence). With 4 bases removed from V and 6 bases from J, the gap between germline ends came to 12 bases. The CDR3 has 12 residues.

This clonotype was seen ten or more times. The rearrangement joins TRBV12-3 or TRBV12-4 to TRBJ2-3; D unresolved. V gave up 4 bases and J gave up 5 bases, with 7 bases separating them. This CDR3 spans 12 amino acids. The CDR3 spells CASSSQRDTQYF. CDR3 DNA sequence: TGTGCCAGCAGTTCACAGCGAGATACGCAGTATTTT.

This clonotype was seen only a few times. The chain employs TRBV7-9 and TRBJ2-7, with 7 bases lining up with TRBD1. The length of the CDR3 is 15 residues. V lost 6 bases and J lost 3; bases outside the gene matches: 11. The V gene's germline CDR1 is SEHNR and CDR2 FQNEAQ (reference sequence). The CDR3 is CASSGDLRGLYEQYF. As DNA, the CDR3 is TGTGCCAGCAGTGGTGACTTGAGGGGGCTCTACGAGCAGTACTTC.